Presented here are 26 T cell receptor beta chains from one specimen sequenced in a study of blood T cell repertoires in COVID-19. Profiling relied on immunoSEQ multiplex PCR, and the TCRdb table lists in-frame clones only, not all of them. The repertoire includes around 200,000 clones, about 87% of them detected once, and over 0.7% sits in the top ten. Sequencing input: peripheral blood. The origin of the receptors is a woman aged 18-35 years who had recovered from COVID-19.

This chain connects TRBV7-2 to TRBJ1-5; 8 positions agree with TRBD1. CDR1 is SGHTA, CDR2 FQGNSA, per germline. Trimming removed 3 bases from V and 6 bases from J; junction bases left unmatched: 4. CDR3 length: 14 amino acids. CDR3 sequence: CASSFGQGGQPQHF. As DNA, the CDR3 is TGTGCCAGCAGCTTCGGACAGGGCGGTCAGCCCCAGCATTTT.

The chain joins TRBV3-1 (or the pseudogene TRBV3-2) to TRBJ1-5, with a weak D call TRBD1 (5 bases). The germline CDR1 and CDR2 sequences are LGHDT and YNNKEL (reference sequence). V lost 0 bases and J 0 bases, leaving 12 bases between the germline ends. CDR3 length: 17 residues. The CDR3 coding sequence is TGTGCCAGCAGCCAAGATCATGGGGGGGATAGCAATCAGCCCCAGCATTTT. It translates to CASSQDHGGDSNQPQHF.

The rearrangement links TRBV1 to TRBJ2-7; TRBD2 reflects the table's D call only, with no check against the DNA. TRBV1 is marked as a pseudogene. The CDR3 consists of 14 residues. This chain's CDR3 is CTSNEASSYYEQYV. The DNA of the CDR3 is TGCACCAGCAACGAGGCTAGCAGCTATTACGAGCAGTACGTC.

The rearrangement joins TRBV7-2 to TRBJ2-3, with 7 bases identical to TRBD2. This CDR3 is 13 amino acids long. Trimming cost V 6 bases and J 5 bases; bases outside gene matches: 5. The germline CDR1 and CDR2 sequences are SGHTA and FQGNSA. The CDR3 bases are TGTGCCAGCAGTATGCCTAGCGGAGATACGCAGTATTTT. Translation gives CASSMPSGDTQYF.

The chain links TRBV7-8 to TRBJ1-4, with 8 bases lining up with TRBD1. The CDR3 covers 15 residues. The trim removed 4 bases at V and 5 bases at J, leaving 6 bases unmatched. Germline CDR1 and CDR2: SGHVS and FQNEAQ. The CDR3 DNA reads TGTGCCAGCAGCTCAAACCGGGACAGGAATGAAAAACTGTTTTTT. Protein sequence: CASSSNRDRNEKLFF.

The V and J genes are TRBV5-4 and TRBJ1-2; 7 nucleotides line up with TRBD1. In germline, CDR1 is SGHNT, CDR2 YYREEE (reference sequence). V trimming: 3 bases; J trimming: 6 bases; junction bases outside the gene matches: 14. There are 16 residues in the CDR3. The CDR3 sequence is CASSSPPGTAAHGYTF. CDR3 DNA: TGTGCCAGCAGCTCCCCTCCGGGGACAGCCGCCCATGGCTACACCTTC.

V gene TRBV29-1 combines with J gene TRBJ2-5; D possibly corresponds to TRBD2 (6 bases). Trimming took 3 bases from V and 6 from J, leaving 11 bases between them. Germline CDR1 reads SQVTM; CDR2 reads ANQGSEA. The CDR3 extends over 12 amino acids. The CDR3 DNA is TGCAGCGTTGAGGAGGGCCGGCAGACCCAGTACTTC. Protein sequence: CSVEEGRQTQYF.

The sample holds one count of this clone. The rearrangement joins TRBV7-9 to TRBJ1-5, with a tentative D call TRBD1 (5 bases). The V gene lost 5 bases and the J gene lost 0 bases, with 11 bases spanning the gap. Looked up from germline, CDR1 is SEHNR and CDR2 is FQNEAQ (reference sequence). The CDR3 runs to 15 residues. DNA of the CDR3: TGTGCCAGCAGCACAGGACGACATAGCAATCAGCCCCAGCATTTT. It translates to CASSTGRHSNQPQHF. Based on the CDR3 plus reference TRBV7-9 and TRBJ1-5, the full variable domain is DTGVSQNPRHKITKRGQNVTFRCDPISEHNRLYWYRQTLGQGPEFLTYFQNEAQLEKSRLLSDRFSAERPKGSFSTLEIQRTEQGDSAMYLCASSTGRHSNQPQHFGDGTRLSIL.

This clone was observed at least ten times. The chain combines TRBV6-1 with TRBJ2-1, with TRBD1 matching over 8 bases. Germline CDR1 and CDR2: MNHNS and SASEGT. The CDR3 extends over 13 amino acids. The V gene end was trimmed by 3 bases and the J gene end by 7 bases; junction bases not matched to a gene: 2. CDR3 sequence (DNA): TGTGCCAGCAGTGACAGGGGGCCAAATGAGCAGTTCTTC. This sequence encodes CASSDRGPNEQFF.

The V call is TRBV12-2, the J call TRBJ2-1; the tabulated D call, TRBD2, remains unverified against the DNA. TRBV12-2 is noted as a pseudogene. CDR3 length equals 19 residues. The CDR3, as DNA: TGTGCAAGTCGCTTAGCCCGGCCGAGGCAGAGTAACTCCTACAATGAGCAGTTCTTC. It yields the protein CASRLARPRQSNSYNEQFF.

The V and J genes are TRBV27 and TRBJ2-7; 7 bases map to TRBD1. Trimming at V came to 6 bases and at J to 2 bases, leaving 10 bases not matched to a gene. The CDR3 sequence is 15 residues long. Germline V gives CDR1 MNHEY, CDR2 SMNVEV (reference sequence). CDR3 sequence: CASRVPQGLAYEQYF. In nucleotides, the CDR3 is TGTGCCAGCAGGGTACCACAGGGGCTAGCCTACGAGCAGTACTTC.

The rearrangement joins TRBV7-2 to TRBJ2-5, with D possibly being TRBD2 (6 bases). Germline CDR1 is SGHTA and CDR2 is FQGNSA. The CDR3 has 15 residues. Trimming stripped 4 bases from V and 2 bases from J, with 14 bases between. The CDR3 coding sequence is TGTGCCAGCAGCTACGCGGGGCAGGGACAAGAGACCCAGTACTTC. It is translated as CASSYAGQGQETQYF.

This sequence joins TRBV29-1 and TRBJ1-3; the D gene is possibly TRBD1 (5 bases). V was pared by 5 bases and J by 2 bases, with 22 bases between. The germline CDR1 and CDR2 sequences are SQVTM and ANQGSEA. The CDR3 has 17 amino acids. CDR3 DNA: TGCAGCGTTTCGGTGGGGCAGTACATTCCCCCTGGAAACACCATATATTTT. This codes for CSVSVGQYIPPGNTIYF. Filled out from reference TRBV29-1 and TRBJ1-3, the complete variable domain reads SAVISQKPSRDICQRGTSLTIQCQVDSQVTMMFWYRQQPGQSLTLIATANQGSEATYESGFVIDKFPISRPNLTFSTLTVSNMSPEDSSIYLCSVSVGQYIPPGNTIYFGEGSWLTVV.

The chain combines TRBV27 with TRBJ1-6, with 8 bases lining up with TRBD1. The CDR3 is 14 amino acids. Germline assignment: CDR1 MNHEY and CDR2 SMNVEV (reference sequence). Trimming took 4 bases from V and 13 from J; bases not matched to a gene: 9. CDR3 nucleotide sequence: TGTGCCAGCAGTTACGGACAGGGCTTGGCTCCCCTCCACTTT. As protein: CASSYGQGLAPLHF.

Here the CDR3 DNA reads TGTGCCAGCAGCCAAGATGGGACTCCGGGGTGGAGTACGCAGTATTTT. Translation gives CASSQDGTPGWSTQYF. This chain links TRBV3-1 (or the pseudogene TRBV3-2) with TRBJ2-3; TRBD2 might be the D (6 bases). The CDR3 is 16 residues long. V was pared by 0 bases and J by 8 bases, with 18 bases between. The germline V gene has CDR1 LGHDT and CDR2 YNNKEL (reference sequence).

This chain connects TRBV12-3 or TRBV12-4 to TRBJ1-5; D is undetermined. V dropped 6 bases and J dropped 3 bases, with 6 bases sitting between them. The CDR3 loop spans 12 amino acids. CDR3 DNA: TGTGCCAGCAGACGGGACAATCAGCCCCAGCATTTT. Amino acids: CASRRDNQPQHF.

The J gene is TRBJ2-1, the V gene TRBV10-3, with 14 bases fitting TRBD2. CDR1 is ENHRY and CDR2 is SYGVKD in the germline V gene. The CDR3 is made up of 18 amino acids. V dropped 2 bases and J dropped 9; count of bases not matched to a gene: 12. In DNA form, the CDR3 reads TGTGCCATCAGTGAGACCGCTCCGACTAGCGGGGGGGCCGGTGAGCAGTTCTTC. Translated: CAISETAPTSGGAGEQFF.

This rearrangement joins TRBV27 to TRBJ2-2; D is unresolved. CDR1 is MNHEY and CDR2 is SMNVEV in the germline V gene (reference sequence). The V end was cut by 4 bases, the J end by 6 bases, with 12 bases between. The CDR3 has 14 residues. CDR3 in amino acids: CASSSALGPGELFF. The CDR3 nucleotides are TGTGCCAGCAGTTCGGCCCTGGGCCCCGGGGAGCTGTTTTTT.

This clone came up once. J is TRBJ2-5 and V is TRBV7-9; 14 bases are shared with TRBD2. The V gene's germline CDR1 is SEHNR and CDR2 FQNEAQ (reference sequence). This CDR3 has 16 amino acids. After removal of 5 bases from V and 5 bases from J, the junction contained 7 bases not matched to a gene. The CDR3 DNA is TGTGCCAGCAGCCTGACTAGCGGGAGGGATGGGGAGACCCAGTACTTC. Protein: CASSLTSGRDGETQYF.

The rearrangement uses TRBV3-1 (or the pseudogene TRBV3-2) and TRBJ2-2; D may be TRBD1 (6 bases). CDR3 length equals 14 residues. Trimming removed 5 bases at V and 6 bases at J, with 13 bases between. Germline V lookup: CDR1 LGHDT, CDR2 YNNKEL (reference sequence). The CDR3 bases are TGTGCCAGCAGCGTAAAACAGGGCGCCGGGGAGCTGTTTTTT. It specifies CASSVKQGAGELFF.

This chain connects TRBV7-2 to TRBJ1-1; D is possibly TRBD1 (5 bases). Trimming took 5 bases from V and 0 from J, leaving 16 bases between them. CDR1 and CDR2 (germline): SGHTA, FQGNSA. This CDR3 region has 16 residues. CDR3 amino acids: CASSGPSGVLNTEAFF. The CDR3 DNA follows: TGTGCCAGCAGCGGACCGTCGGGGGTCTTGAACACTGAAGCTTTCTTT.

V and J are TRBV6-2 or TRBV6-3 and TRBJ2-1, with TRBD2 identical over 12 bases. V gave up 5 bases and J gave up 5 bases; unmatched junction bases: 4. Germline loops: CDR1 MNHEY, CDR2 SVGEGT. The CDR3 has 15 amino acids. CDR3 loop: CASSRGLAGNNEQFF. The CDR3 nucleotides are TGTGCCAGCAGTCGAGGACTAGCGGGAAACAATGAGCAGTTCTTC.

The CDR3 nucleotides read TGTGCCAGCAGTACTAGCGGGGGGACAGATACGCAGTATTTT. This gives the protein CASSTSGGTDTQYF. The genes are TRBV6-4 and TRBJ2-3; 12 bases fit TRBD2. Trimming cost V 5 bases and J 3 bases; bases outside gene matches: 0. CDR1 is MRHNA, CDR2 SNTAGT, per germline. The CDR3 is 14 amino acids.

The chain couples TRBV3-1 (or the pseudogene TRBV3-2) to TRBJ2-7; TRBD1 matches 8 bases. CDR3 length: 16 residues. Germline V gene data show CDR1 as LGHDT and CDR2 as YNNKEL (reference sequence). V dropped 4 bases and J dropped 5; count of bases not matched to a gene: 13. CDR3 region: CASSPTSDRAGDEQYF. DNA for the CDR3: TGTGCCAGCAGCCCTACTTCGGACAGGGCAGGAGACGAGCAGTACTTC.

The chain employs TRBV7-8 and TRBJ2-5; 8 nucleotides match TRBD1. The CDR3 covers 15 residues. V dropped 1 base and J dropped 5; count of bases not matched to a gene: 6. Germline CDR1 SGHVS, CDR2 FQNEAQ. CDR3 protein: CASSLGQGYRETQYF. Written as DNA, the CDR3 is TGTGCCAGCAGCTTAGGACAGGGGTACCGGGAGACCCAGTACTTC.

This clone was detected only once. The chain uses TRBV5-1 and TRBJ2-6; tentative D call: TRBD1 (6 bases). Trimming shortened V by 1 base and J by 1 base, and 9 bases separated the two germline ends. The CDR3 contains 16 residues. Germline V gene data show CDR1 as SGHRS and CDR2 as YFSETQ. This CDR3 is CASSLSTGSGANVLTF. The CDR3, as DNA: TGCGCCAGCAGCTTGAGTACAGGGTCTGGGGCCAACGTCCTGACTTTC. The entire variable domain, with the rest obtained from reference TRBV5-1 and TRBJ2-6, is as follows: KAGVTQTPRYLIKTRGQQVTLSCSPISGHRSVSWYQQTPGQGLQFLFEYFSETQRNKGNFPGRFSGRQFSNSRSEMNVSTLELGDSALYLCASSLSTGSGANVLTFGAGSRLTVL.